What follows describes a single T cell receptor beta chain. Antigen: not known. These data come from a study of T-cell reconstitution after alpha-beta-depleted transplantation in children. The study's findings and limits: Alpha-beta T cells about two months after transplant reportedly derived from several hundred expanded graft clones.

A library of TCRbeta sequences, prepared with unique molecular identifiers, was generated. Using its own MiXCR run on the PCR reads, TCRdb lists one record per CDR3 protein. The sample consists of about 110,000 distinct CDR3 sequences, around 10% of them appearing once. Germline V gene data show CDR1 as SGHDT and CDR2 as YYEEEE. This CDR3 comprises 14 residues. Losses at the gene ends were 5 bases for V and 7 bases for J; bases not matched to a gene: 9. This receptor was taken from a boy aged 2 to 9 with acute lymphoblastic leukemia, due to receive a stem cell transplant. The chain links TRBV5-6 to TRBJ2-7, with 10 bases aligning to TRBD1. The material sequenced was PBMCs, taken before TCRalphabeta/CD19-depleted stem cell transplant. CDR3 sequence reads: CASSFRDRGYEQYF. DNA for the CDR3: TGTGCCAGCAGTTTCCGGGACAGGGGATATGAGCAGTACTTC.